This is a list of T cell receptor beta chains from one sample in a study of quantifying T cell responses using KT2 cells. TCRdb re-derived calls from the UMI-ligation and nested PCR reads in MiXCR, one entry per CDR3 protein. The profile shows 40,000 to 50,000 distinct CDR3 sequences, about a sixth of them singletons. Sequencing was performed on PBMCs spiked with cells of the T cell clone KT2. Source of these receptors: a human donor. The CDR3 runs from the conserved cysteine through the conserved F or W. The D gene is left open where the match is weak. Clone size, where shown, is once, few, many, or a class for clones that have expanded.

length	V	J	size	D	DNA	CDR3
13	TRBV28	TRBJ2-1	NA	TRBD2	TGTGCCAGCTTGCGGGGGGGCTCCAATGAGCAGTTCTTC	CASLRGGSNEQFF
12	TRBV7-7	TRBJ2-5	few	NA	TGTGCCAGCAGCTACGACAGGGAGGCCCAGTACTTC	CASSYDREAQYF
13	TRBV20-1	TRBJ2-7	NA	NA	TGCAGTGCTAGGACAACAGGGACTGGAGGGCAGTACTTC	CSARTTGTGGQYF
13	TRBV9	TRBJ2-3	few	NA	TGTGCCAGCAGCGTAGGCGGCACAGATACGCAGTATTTT	CASSVGGTDTQYF
17	TRBV7-2	TRBJ1-2	few	NA	TGTGCCAGCACCACCGTCGGGGGGGCTGTTGGTAGCTATGGCTACACCTTC	CASTTVGGAVGSYGYTF
16	TRBV7-2	TRBJ1-6	NA	NA	TGTGCCAGCAGCGTACTCGCGAGCTCCTATAATTCACCCCTCCACTTT	CASSVLASSYNSPLHF
13	TRBV20-1	TRBJ2-5	NA	TRBD1	TGCAGTGCTGGGGACAGGTCTAAAGAGACCCAGTACTTC	CSAGDRSKETQYF
14	TRBV2	TRBJ2-5	NA	TRBD2	TGTGCCAGCAGTGCTAGCGGGGGGCAAGAGACCCAGTACTTC	CASSASGGQETQYF
14	TRBV6-4	TRBJ1-5	few	NA	TGTGCCAGCAGTCAGGACGGGAACAATCAGCCCCAGCATTTT	CASSQDGNNQPQHF
19	TRBV6-6	TRBJ2-3	once	TRBD2	TGTGCCAGCAGTTACTCAGCGACTAGCGGTTCACCGAGTAGAGATACGCAGTATTTT	CASSYSATSGSPSRDTQYF
15	TRBV6-1	TRBJ1-5	few	NA	TGTGCCAGCAGTGGACGGCGTAATAGCAATCAGCCCCAGCATTTT	CASSGRRNSNQPQHF
17	TRBV19	TRBJ2-3	few	NA	TGTGCCAGTAGTGGGGGTGCAGGGTTGCGAAGCACAGATACGCAGTATTTT	CASSGGAGLRSTDTQYF
16	TRBV2	TRBJ1-4	few	NA	TGTGCCAGCAAAACCGCCGGGGGGGTCATACGAGAAAAACTGTTTTTT	CASKTAGGVIREKLFF
18	TRBV29-1	TRBJ2-2	NA	TRBD2	TGCAGCGTTGGCTTGACTAGCGGGGGACCCTATAACACCGGGGAGCTGTTTTTT	CSVGLTSGGPYNTGELFF
14	TRBV5-6	TRBJ2-7	many	NA	TGTGCCAGCGTTAGCGGACCGAGCTCCTACGAGCAGTACTTC	CASVSGPSSYEQYF